This TCR beta chain was identified in a study of identical twins. Study-wide findings and caveats: Out-of-frame alpha sequences shared between twins exhibited an excess of low generation probability.

Through template switching, a universal primer site was introduced, and the cDNA contained unique molecular identifiers. Each CDR3 protein gets one entry after TCRdb re-called the 5' RACE reads with MiXCR. The sample records approximately 620,000 distinct CDR3 sequences, around 8.3% being singletons. The table lists this clonotype with a few counts. Its antigen is currently unknown. Trimming removed 6 bases from V and 6 bases from J, with 18 bases in between. The CDR3 spans 15 residues. The same data also contributed to another study, on yellow fever vaccine responses in identical twins. That paper adds: In identical twins, vaccine T cell responses appeared partly shared and partly individual.

Source material: PBMCs. The rearrangement joins TRBV12-3 or TRBV12-4 to TRBJ2-1; either TRBD1 or TRBD2 may supply D (6 bases each). The TCR sequence derives from a woman aged 18 to 35 in good health. The CDR3: CASRFGGQVVNEQFF. The DNA of the CDR3 is TGTGCCAGCAGGTTCGGGGGACAAGTAGTCAATGAGCAGTTCTTC.